The rows below give T cell receptor beta chains drawn from one sample of a study of cytomegalovirus exposure and HLA in healthy donors. Clones were read by immunoSEQ multiplex PCR, and TCRdb kept only the in-frame ones, dropping some. The sample contains some 190,000 clones, about 82% of which appear only once. The sequenced sample consisted of PBMCs. The receptors derive from a woman in her late teens or twenties in good health and CMV-seronegative. Both conserved end residues are part of each CDR3. A D gene is named only where the DNA matches it firmly. Rows give clone size only sometimes, using once, few, many, or a class for an expanded clone.

D: NA
length: 13
J: TRBJ1-1
size: NA
V: TRBV10-1
DNA: TGCGCCAGCAGTGAGTCTCAAACGGGGGAAGCTTTCTTT
CDR3: CASSESQTGEAFF

D: TRBD1
length: 13
J: TRBJ1-1
size: NA
V: TRBV18
DNA: TGTGCCAGCCGTAGAACAGGGGGCGCATCGGCTTTCTTT
CDR3: CASRRTGGASAFF

D: NA
length: 14
J: TRBJ2-7
size: NA
V: TRBV5-1
DNA: TGCGCCAGCAGCTTGGACGCAGGGATCTACGAGCAGTACTTC
CDR3: CASSLDAGIYEQYF

D: NA
length: 14
J: TRBJ1-5
size: NA
V: TRBV4-1
DNA: TGCGCCAGCAGCCAAGGACCCGACTTACGGCCCCAGCATTTT
CDR3: CASSQGPDLRPQHF

D: NA
length: 12
J: TRBJ2-1
size: few
V: TRBV29-1
DNA: TGCAGCGTTGGTGGCCTTATCAATGAGCAGTTCTTC
CDR3: CSVGGLINEQFF

D: TRBD1
length: 16
J: TRBJ2-1
size: NA
V: TRBV7-6
DNA: TGTGCCAGCAGCTTAGTGACAGGGCCCGGGGCCAATGAGCAGTTCTTC
CDR3: CASSLVTGPGANEQFF

D: NA
length: 14
J: TRBJ1-6
size: NA
V: TRBV5-6
DNA: TGTGCCAGCAGCTTGGGGGCCCCTGATTCACCCCTCCACTTT
CDR3: CASSLGAPDSPLHF

D: TRBD1
length: 13
J: TRBJ1-2
size: NA
V: TRBV6-4
DNA: TGTGCCAGCAGTGAATCCGGGACAGGGGATCCCAACTTC
CDR3: CASSESGTGDPNF

D: NA
length: 14
J: TRBJ2-7
size: NA
V: TRBV6-5
DNA: TGTGCCAGCAGTCGGGCGGGGGCACTTTCCGAGCAGTACTTC
CDR3: CASSRAGALSEQYF

D: NA
length: 15
J: TRBJ1-5
size: NA
V: TRBV7-6
DNA: TGTGCCAGCAGCTTATTTTGGGGGGAGAATCAGCCCCAGCATTTT
CDR3: CASSLFWGENQPQHF

D: TRBD2
length: 17
J: TRBJ2-1
size: NA
V: TRBV30
DNA: TGTGCCTGGGGTCGCACTAGCGGGCTCTTATCCTACAATGAGCAGTTCTTC
CDR3: CAWGRTSGLLSYNEQFF

D: NA
length: 14
J: TRBJ2-5
size: NA
V: TRBV2
DNA: TGTGCCAGCAGGGGGCTGCCGGGGGAAGAGACCCAGTACTTC
CDR3: CASRGLPGEETQYF

D: TRBD1
length: 14
J: TRBJ1-5
size: NA
V: TRBV30
DNA: TGTGCCTGGAGTTGGGCAGGGGGAAATCAGCCCCAGCATTTT
CDR3: CAWSWAGGNQPQHF

D: TRBD1
length: 15
J: TRBJ1-5
size: NA
V: TRBV29-1
DNA: TGCAGCGTCACGACAGGGGGCGCAGGCAATCAGCCCCAGCATTTT
CDR3: CSVTTGGAGNQPQHF

D: TRBD2
length: 17
J: TRBJ2-2
size: few
V: TRBV9
DNA: TGTGCCAGCAGCGTCACTAGCGGGGGAGACTACACCGGGGAGCTGTTTTTT
CDR3: CASSVTSGGDYTGELFF

D: NA
length: 12
J: TRBJ2-5
size: NA
V: TRBV7-9
DNA: TGTGCCAGCAGCTTACCACTAGAGACCCAGTACTTC
CDR3: CASSLPLETQYF

D: NA
length: 14
J: TRBJ1-1
size: NA
V: TRBV9
DNA: TGTGCCAGCAGCGCTAACACAGGGAACACTGAAGCTTTCTTT
CDR3: CASSANTGNTEAFF

D: TRBD1
length: 15
J: TRBJ1-2
size: NA
V: TRBV6-6
DNA: TGTGCCAGCAGGCCTACGGACAGGGTGAGCTATGGCTACACCTTC
CDR3: CASRPTDRVSYGYTF

D: TRBD1
length: 16
J: TRBJ2-7
size: NA
V: TRBV6-5
DNA: TGTGCCAGCAGTTACTCGCCGGACAGGGGGTGGGAGGAGCAGTACTTC
CDR3: CASSYSPDRGWEEQYF

D: TRBD2
length: 15
J: TRBJ2-1
size: NA
V: TRBV2
DNA: TGTGCCAGCAGTGCGACTAGCGGTCTTATGAATGAGCAGTTCTTC
CDR3: CASSATSGLMNEQFF

D: NA
length: 14
J: TRBJ2-7
size: NA
V: TRBV19
DNA: TGTGCCAGTAGTGGTAGGACAGTTCCCTACGAGCAGTACTTC
CDR3: CASSGRTVPYEQYF

D: TRBD2
length: 16
J: TRBJ2-5
size: NA
V: TRBV10-3
DNA: TGTGCCATCAGTGAGCTGGGCGGGGGTTCCCAAGAGACCCAGTACTTC
CDR3: CAISELGGGSQETQYF

D: NA
length: 16
J: TRBJ1-1
size: NA
V: TRBV2
DNA: TGTGCCAGCAGGGCACGGCGGGGGGAGGGTCTCACTGAAGCTTTCTTT
CDR3: CASRARRGEGLTEAFF

D: TRBD2
length: 14
J: TRBJ2-1
size: NA
V: TRBV18
DNA: TGTGCCAGCGCCCGGGGGAGGGCCGAGAATGAGCAGTTCTTC
CDR3: CASARGRAENEQFF

D: TRBD1
length: 15
J: TRBJ1-1
size: NA
V: TRBV29-1
DNA: TGCAGCGTTGGGTCGGGACAGGGGAAGAACACTGAAGCTTTCTTT
CDR3: CSVGSGQGKNTEAFF

D: NA
length: 13
J: TRBJ1-2
size: NA
V: TRBV12-5
DNA: TGTGCTAGTGGTTTGCAGATGGACTATGGCTACACCTTC
CDR3: CASGLQMDYGYTF

D: TRBD1
length: 13
J: TRBJ1-5
size: NA
V: TRBV30
DNA: TGTGCCTGGACGACAGGGAGTAATCAGCCCCAGCATTTT
CDR3: CAWTTGSNQPQHF

D: TRBD2
length: 18
J: TRBJ2-5
size: NA
V: TRBV10-3
DNA: TGTGCCATCAGTGAGGGAGCTAGCGGGAGGGCATGGGGAGAGACCCAGTACTTC
CDR3: CAISEGASGRAWGETQYF

D: TRBD2
length: 14
J: TRBJ2-7
size: NA
V: TRBV6-5
DNA: TGTGCCAGCAGGGTCAAGCGGGAGGGCCACGAGCAGTACTTC
CDR3: CASRVKREGHEQYF

D: TRBD1
length: 17
J: TRBJ1-2
size: NA
V: TRBV13
DNA: TGTGCCAGCAGCATTAATTCCAACAGGGGGCGGCCTGATGGCTACACCTTC
CDR3: CASSINSNRGRPDGYTF

D: TRBD2
length: 16
J: TRBJ2-2
size: NA
V: TRBV4-2
DNA: TGTGCCAGCAGTCCCCTAGCGGGGGGCCGCACCGGGGAGCTGTTTTTT
CDR3: CASSPLAGGRTGELFF

D: TRBD1
length: 16
J: TRBJ1-6
size: NA
V: TRBV5-4
DNA: TGTGCCAGCAGCTCGGGACAGGGTGTTTGGAATTCACCCCTCCACTTT
CDR3: CASSSGQGVWNSPLHF

D: NA
length: 15
J: TRBJ2-7
size: NA
V: TRBV12-5
DNA: TGTGCTAGTGGTTTGGTATTCGGCGGGTCCTACGAGCAGTACTTC
CDR3: CASGLVFGGSYEQYF

D: NA
length: 15
J: TRBJ1-5
size: NA
V: TRBV15
DNA: TGTGCCACCAGCGGGGGGGGAAATAGCAATCAGCCCCAGCATTTT
CDR3: CATSGGGNSNQPQHF

D: NA
length: 13
J: TRBJ1-2
size: NA
V: TRBV2
DNA: TGTGCCAGCAGTGTCGCGGCTCATTATGGCTACACCTTC
CDR3: CASSVAAHYGYTF

D: TRBD1
length: 14
J: TRBJ1-2
size: NA
V: TRBV2
DNA: TGTGCCAGCAGTGAATGGGGGACAGGTTATGGCTACACCTTC
CDR3: CASSEWGTGYGYTF

D: TRBD2
length: 14
J: TRBJ2-2
size: NA
V: TRBV6-5
DNA: TGTGCCAGCACGGGAGGCGGGCCCGCCGGGGAGCTGTTTTTT
CDR3: CASTGGGPAGELFF

D: NA
length: 18
J: TRBJ2-3
size: NA
V: TRBV5-1
DNA: TGCGCCAGCAGCTTGTTTAACGGTGGCGGGACTAGCACAGATACGCAGTATTTT
CDR3: CASSLFNGGGTSTDTQYF

D: TRBD2
length: 16
J: TRBJ2-1
size: once
V: TRBV4-1
DNA: TGCGCCAGCAGCCCCCTTACTAGCGGGAGGTTCTATGAGCAGTTCTTC
CDR3: CASSPLTSGRFYEQFF

D: NA
length: 18
J: TRBJ2-2
size: NA
V: TRBV27
DNA: TGTGCCAGCAGTCCCCTCCTCCGCCTCCGGTCGAACACCGGGGAGCTGTTTTTT
CDR3: CASSPLLRLRSNTGELFF

D: TRBD1
length: 19
J: TRBJ2-6
size: NA
V: TRBV4-1
DNA: TGCGCCAGCAGCCAAGTATCCTTTCGAGGGGGCCCTGGGGCCAACGTCCTGACTTTC
CDR3: CASSQVSFRGGPGANVLTF

D: TRBD2
length: 15
J: TRBJ2-7
size: NA
V: TRBV6-5
DNA: TGTGCCAGCAGTCTGGGACTAGCGGGAGCCTACGAGCAGTACTTC
CDR3: CASSLGLAGAYEQYF

D: NA
length: 16
J: TRBJ2-5
size: NA
V: TRBV15
DNA: TGTGCCACCAGCAGTGCCTCCGGGGGACTCGGAGAGACCCAGTACTTC
CDR3: CATSSASGGLGETQYF

D: NA
length: 13
J: TRBJ1-1
size: once
V: TRBV29-1
DNA: TGCAGCGGGGGGGGCAGAATGAACACTGAAGCTTTCTTT
CDR3: CSGGGRMNTEAFF

D: NA
length: 18
J: TRBJ1-2
size: NA
V: TRBV19
DNA: TGTGCCAGTAGTAGGTCCGGGACACGAGGGCCGTCTAACTATGGCTACACCTTC
CDR3: CASSRSGTRGPSNYGYTF